This TCR beta chain was sequenced for a study of cytomegalovirus exposure and HLA in healthy donors. V lost 10 bases and J lost 4; bases outside the gene matches: 2. The V gene's germline CDR1 is ENHRY and CDR2 SYGVKD. The CDR3 is 12 residues long. In the PCR, 60 Vbeta and 13 Jbeta primers were used. Libraries were prepared by immunoSEQ multiplex PCR; TCRdb keeps only in-frame clonotypes and omits some of them. Found here are about 190,000 clones, roughly 75% of them singletons; the top ten hold approximately 4.8%. About this clone: Its specificity is unknown.

Study-level points and caveats: The authors reported that TCR beta sequences could predict HLA-A and HLA-B alleles. These predictions were accurate for most subjects in the first cohort.

The chain employs TRBV10-3 and TRBJ2-5; 11 nucleotides match TRBD2. The TCR comes from a man aged 25 to 40 in good health and CMV-seropositive. Material: PBMCs. The CDR3, as DNA: TGTGCCACCGGGACTAGCGGAGAGACCCAGTACTTC. This codes for CATGTSGETQYF.